This T cell receptor beta chain was recorded in a study of cytomegalovirus exposure and HLA in healthy donors. Overall study: Tens of millions of unique TCRs, all from HLA-typed donors, were included in an early release of the data. Study-level results: Later genetic work tied a missense DCLRE1C variant to beta-chain V and J trimming. The study assumed roughly uniform donor sequencing depth for presence/absence analyses. Judged likely to be a sequencing artifact was a cluster of highly shared sequence variants.

PCR was performed using 60 Vbeta and 13 Jbeta primers. Libraries were prepared by immunoSEQ multiplex PCR; TCRdb keeps only in-frame clonotypes and omits some of them. The data show fewer than 150,000 clones, with around 80% seen just once and 2.7% held by the top ten. Remarks on this clone: Its cognate antigen is unknown.

This receptor was taken from a middle-aged woman in good health and CMV-seropositive. The specimen was PBMCs.

The CDR3 bases are TGTGCCAGCAGTTATAATCAGCCCCAGCATTTT. Protein: CASSYNQPQHF. This sequence joins TRBV6-1 and TRBJ1-5; D is undetermined. The germline V gene has CDR1 MNHNS and CDR2 SASEGT. Trimming removed 5 bases from V and 4 bases from J, with 3 bases in between. The CDR3 spans 11 residues.